This is a list of T cell receptor beta chains from one sample in a study of blood T cell repertoires in COVID-19. TCRdb keeps only in-frame clones here, not all; method: immunoSEQ multiplex PCR. The sample includes roughly 25,000 clones, approximately 88% of them seen just once. Sample: peripheral blood. Receptors were obtained from a man between 65 and 85 years old in a cohort sampled during active COVID-19. Each CDR3 is given with its conserved first and last residue. Some rows mark clone size as missing; the rest say once, few, many or name a class of expanded clone.

cdr3_aa,v_call,j_call,clone_size
CASSMTGNTEAFF,TRBV19,TRBJ1-1,few
CASSPSGSQPQHF,TRBV18,TRBJ1-5,NA
CASSPSGGNEQYF,TRBV6-2/TRBV6-3,TRBJ2-7,few
CASSFYQETQYF,TRBV5-1,TRBJ2-5,NA
CASSPGQVEENTF,TRBV18,TRBJ1-2,NA
CASRTAGPFGSEQYF,TRBV28,TRBJ2-7,NA
CASSRDQGSTDTQYF,TRBV18,TRBJ2-3,NA
CASSPRTSLTDTQYF,TRBV7-6,TRBJ2-3,NA
CATSRTGAFSSPLHF,TRBV7-2,TRBJ1-6,few
CASSVGAVLSTDTQYF,TRBV9,TRBJ2-3,NA
CASRKVRGHYYEQYF,TRBV10-1,TRBJ2-7,NA
CATSFTGGRQETQYF,TRBV15,TRBJ2-5,NA
CVVGVWNTGELFF,TRBV6-5,TRBJ2-2,NA
CASSVTGGSVEQYF,TRBV5-1,TRBJ2-7,few
CASSAGGQGLNEKLFF,TRBV19,TRBJ1-4,NA
CASALYGGTYTGELFF,TRBV7-2,TRBJ2-2,NA
CASGANYGYTF,TRBV3-1/TRBV3-2,TRBJ1-2,NA
CASSLVMDTVAFF,TRBV5-1,TRBJ1-1,NA
CASSLGDRLSYGYTF,TRBV5-1,TRBJ1-2,NA
CASSLRRLAGWGDTQYF,TRBV28,TRBJ2-3,NA
CASSQDTGRDTQYF,TRBV4-3,TRBJ2-3,NA
CASSIPTNSPLHF,TRBV6-6,TRBJ1-6,NA
CASTPGASSYEQYF,TRBV28,TRBJ2-7,NA
CASRPSGRAHEQYF,TRBV28,TRBJ2-7,NA
CASSSFDRRHQPQHF,TRBV5-5,TRBJ1-5,NA
CASSGTGHRGTEAFF,TRBV2,TRBJ1-1,medium-sized
CASSRLAGVHEQFF,TRBV3-1/TRBV3-2,TRBJ2-1,NA
CSVEGGRSTYNEQFF,TRBV29-1,TRBJ2-1,NA
CASRIGQGGRSVNNSPLHF,TRBV5-1,TRBJ1-6,once
CATSRQGGGTEAFF,TRBV15,TRBJ1-1,once
CASSFLQGDYSPLHF,TRBV28,TRBJ1-6,few
CASNGLNEKLFF,TRBV28,TRBJ1-4,NA
CASSRGQVTYEQYF,TRBV14,TRBJ2-7,NA
CASSQTTVYNTEAFF,TRBV5-1,TRBJ1-1,NA
CSGGRGREQFF,TRBV29-1,TRBJ2-1,once
CASQFSDQPQHF,TRBV6-5,TRBJ1-5,NA
CASSTPGQLNTEAFF,TRBV19,TRBJ1-1,NA
CASSFQLNNEQFF,TRBV27,TRBJ2-1,NA
CASSYSPAGLPQFF,TRBV6-2/TRBV6-3,TRBJ2-1,NA
CASSLGAGTGELFF,TRBV5-1,TRBJ2-2,NA
CASSLAQGQTKNIQYF,TRBV7-9,TRBJ2-4,NA
CASSGRQGKNEKLFF,TRBV2,TRBJ1-4,NA
CATQQWGDTEAFF,TRBV24-1,TRBJ1-1,NA
CAWSVGGRDQPQHF,TRBV30,TRBJ1-5,NA
CSVERHTEAFF,TRBV29-1,TRBJ1-1,NA
CASRGLGLSGSRNTGELFF,TRBV11-2,TRBJ2-2,few
CASSIPGRASNQPQHF,TRBV19,TRBJ1-5,NA
CASSLGGGRPTDTQYF,TRBV7-2,TRBJ2-3,NA